Each of the 31 T cell receptor beta chains below was sequenced from the same sample in a study of beta chain features in type 1 diabetes. Antigens of these TCRs are unknown. The sequenced template was cDNA made from the entire isolated RNA. Method: immunoSEQ multiplex PCR; TCRdb's copy keeps in-frame clones and lacks some. The table lists almost 350,000 clones, around 9.3% of them singletons. Study results and caveats: Shorter TCRB CDR3s, moderately but significantly so, were found in Type 1 diabetes patients in all four CD4+ subsets.

Sequenced: central memory CD4+ T cells from blood. The origin of the receptors is a man aged 25-40 years with type 1 diabetes.

This clone was seen only a few times. The CDR3 region is CASSGTTQPQHF. In DNA form, the CDR3 reads TGTGCCAGCAGCGGGACAACTCAGCCCCAGCATTTT. V and J are TRBV6-6 and TRBJ1-5, with D possibly being TRBD1 (6 bases). The germline V gene encodes CDR1 MNHNY and CDR2 SVGAGI (reference sequence). The CDR3 contains 12 residues. V lost 6 bases, J lost 6 bases, and 9 bases lay in between.

The chain has TRBV30 and TRBJ2-3; 8 nucleotides line up with TRBD1. Per the germline V gene, CDR1 is GTSNPN and CDR2 is SVGIG (reference sequence). Unmatched junction bases numbered 5, after V lost 4 bases and J lost 2 bases. The CDR3 runs 14 residues. CDR3 sequence (DNA): TGTGCCTGGAAGAGACAGGGGTCCACAGATACGCAGTATTTT. Amino acids: CAWKRQGSTDTQYF.

This chain connects TRBV28 to TRBJ2-7; possible D gene TRBD1, 6 bases. V dropped 1 base and J dropped 3 bases, with 16 bases sitting between them. CDR1 is MDHEN, CDR2 SYDVKM, per germline. This CDR3 contains 16 residues. The CDR3 reads CASSLYIRQGNYEQYF. DNA of the CDR3: TGTGCCAGCAGTTTATATATCCGGCAGGGGAACTACGAGCAGTACTTC.

In the case of this clone: Other nucleotide sequences from this sample produce the same CDR3. V gene TRBV5-6 combines with J gene TRBJ1-2; D perhaps matches TRBD1 (5 bases). The V gene lost 3 bases and the J gene lost 7 bases, with 7 bases spanning the gap. Germline CDR1 reads SGHDT; CDR2 reads YYEEEE. The CDR3 covers 11 residues. The CDR3 loop is CASSSRGGYTF. In nucleotides, the CDR3 is TGTGCCAGCAGCTCGAGGGGTGGCTACACCTTC. The variable domain in full, completed from reference TRBV5-6 and TRBJ1-2, reads DAGVTQSPTHLIKTRGQQVTLRCSPKSGHDTVSWYQQALGQGPQFIFQYYEEEERQRGNFPDRFSGHQFPNYSSELNVNALLLGDSALYLCASSSRGGYTFGSGTRLTVV.

This chain uses TRBV4-1 with TRBJ2-5; TRBD2 matches at 10 bases. CDR1 is MGHRA, CDR2 YSYEKL, per germline. The CDR3 covers 14 residues. V dropped 3 bases and J dropped 3; count of bases not matched to a gene: 1. The CDR3 DNA is TGCGCCAGCAGCCACGGACTAGCGGAAGAGACCCAGTACTTC. It yields the protein CASSHGLAEETQYF.

The gene calls are TRBV6-6 and TRBJ2-1, with TRBD2 matching over 7 bases. The CDR3 extends over 12 amino acids. Germline assignment: CDR1 MNHNY and CDR2 SVGAGI (reference sequence). V was clipped by 7 bases and J by 9 bases; unmatched bases: 6. This chain's CDR3 is CASTPGGVEQFF. The CDR3 bases are TGTGCCAGCACCCCGGGGGGAGTTGAGCAGTTCTTC.

This clone was picked up many times. The chain employs TRBV27 and TRBJ1-2; 11 bases fit TRBD1. The trim removed 5 bases at V and 4 bases at J, leaving 9 bases unmatched. The CDR3 contains 16 residues. CDR1 is MNHEY and CDR2 is SMNVEV in the germline V gene (reference sequence). The DNA for the CDR3 is TGTGCCAGCAGTCGGACAGGGGGCTGGATGGCCTATGGCTACACCTTC. It yields the protein CASSRTGGWMAYGYTF.

This chain joins TRBV6-6 and TRBJ1-6; no clear D. The germline V gene has CDR1 MNHNY and CDR2 SVGAGI (reference sequence). The CDR3 has 13 residues. Trimming cost V 4 bases and J 8 bases, with 9 bases left between them. The CDR3 reads CASSWQDHSPLHF. DNA of the CDR3: TGTGCCAGCAGTTGGCAGGACCATTCACCCCTCCACTTT.

CDR3 sequence (DNA): TGTGCCAGCAGCGTCGAAGGGACGAGTGAAAAACTGTTTTTT. Amino acid sequence: CASSVEGTSEKLFF. This sequence joins TRBV9 and TRBJ1-4; tentative D call: TRBD1 (5 bases). The V gene's germline CDR1 is SGDLS and CDR2 YYNGEE. The CDR3 has 14 amino acids. The ends were cut back, 2 bases at V and 7 bases at J, with 12 bases in the middle.

V gene TRBV28 combines with J gene TRBJ2-5; D is undetermined. Trimming took off 4 bases at V and 4 bases at J, with 10 bases between the two ends. Germline V gene lookup returns CDR1 MDHEN and CDR2 SYDVKM. The CDR3 runs to 13 residues. The CDR3 loop is CASSYGSRETQYF. In DNA, the CDR3 is TGTGCCAGCAGTTATGGAAGCCGAGAGACCCAGTACTTC.

The rearrangement uses TRBV7-2 and TRBJ1-1; D unresolved. Trimming shortened V by 1 base and J by 8 bases, and 11 bases separated the two germline ends. The CDR3 contains 13 residues. Germline CDR1 is SGHTA and CDR2 is FQGNSA. The CDR3 here is CASSLVWSSEAFF. CDR3 in DNA: TGTGCCAGCAGCTTAGTCTGGAGCAGCGAAGCTTTCTTT.

This chain uses TRBV28 with TRBJ2-3, with 8 bases matching TRBD2. The CDR3 has 16 amino acids. CDR1 MDHEN and CDR2 SYDVKM come from the germline V gene. V was pared by 3 bases and J by 1 base, with 6 bases of the junction left unmatched. CDR3 in amino acids: CASSLDGGAGTDTQYF. CDR3 nucleotides: TGTGCCAGCAGTTTGGACGGGGGGGCCGGCACAGATACGCAGTATTTT.

V gene TRBV7-2 combines with J gene TRBJ2-3, with 10 bases that match TRBD2. V shed 3 bases and J 4 bases; nucleotides not matched to a gene: 4. The CDR3 has 15 residues. Germline lookup yields CDR1 SGHTA and CDR2 FQGNSA. The CDR3, as DNA: TGTGCCAGCAGCTTGACACTAGCGGGGCCAGATACGCAGTATTTT. As protein: CASSLTLAGPDTQYF.

This clone turned up a few times. The V gene is TRBV30, the J gene TRBJ2-3; D ambiguous. The CDR3 is 13 residues long. CDR1 GTSNPN and CDR2 SVGIG come from the germline V gene (reference sequence). Trimming removed 0 bases from V and 4 bases from J, with 8 bases in between. CDR3 protein: CAWSVSPADTQYF. CDR3 nucleotides: TGTGCCTGGAGTGTAAGCCCTGCAGATACGCAGTATTTT.

In its sample, this clone was seen a few times. This chain connects TRBV7-9 to TRBJ2-5; maybe TRBD2 (6 bases). CDR1 and CDR2 (germline): SEHNR, FQNEAQ (reference sequence). The CDR3 has 13 residues. Trimming removed 2 bases from V and 9 bases from J, with 13 bases in between. Here the CDR3 reads CASSLNGGGAQYF. In DNA, the CDR3 is TGTGCCAGCAGCTTAAACGGGGGAGGAGCCCAGTACTTC.

This clone showed up just a few times. CDR3 sequence (DNA): TGTGCCAGCTCAGCCCGGGACAGGGAACGGTACACCTTC. It encodes CASSARDRERYTF. The chain joins TRBV18 to TRBJ1-2; TRBD1 matches at 9 bases. The ends lost 5 bases at V and 11 bases at J; junction bases unmatched: 9. The CDR3 runs 13 residues. The germline CDR1 and CDR2 sequences are KGHSH and LQKENI.

The V call is TRBV6-6, the J call TRBJ2-5; 9 bases fit TRBD2. The V and J ends lost 0 bases and 0 bases, in that order; junction bases with no gene match: 2. The CDR3 extends over 16 amino acids. The germline gives CDR1 MNHNY, CDR2 SVGAGI (reference sequence). CDR3 nucleotides: TGTGCCAGCAGTTACTCGCTAGCGGGATACCAAGAGACCCAGTACTTC. Translating gives CASSYSLAGYQETQYF.

This sequence joins TRBV29-1 and TRBJ1-5, with D perhaps TRBD1 (5 bases). This CDR3 is 13 amino acids long. The V end lost 4 bases, the J end lost 6 bases, and 13 bases lay between the germline ends. Germline values: CDR1 SQVTM, CDR2 ANQGSEA. The DNA of the CDR3 is TGCAGCGTTGTAGCAGGGCTTGGTCAGCCCCAGCATTTT. It codes for CSVVAGLGQPQHF.

CDR3 sequence: CASSLDSGGVTSDTQYF. In DNA form, the CDR3 reads TGCGCCAGCAGCTTGGATAGCGGGGGGGTTACCTCAGATACGCAGTATTTT. The V call is TRBV5-1, the J call TRBJ2-3; 11 nucleotides match TRBD2. Germline CDR1 SGHRS, CDR2 YFSETQ. There are 17 residues in the CDR3. Losses at the gene ends were 0 bases for V and 4 bases for J; bases not matched to a gene: 7.

V and J are TRBV9 and TRBJ2-5; 12 positions agree with TRBD2. V was pared by 5 bases and J by 1 base, with 6 bases of the junction left unmatched. The CDR3 totals 16 residues. Germline V gives CDR1 SGDLS, CDR2 YYNGEE. CDR3 sequence (DNA): TGTGCCAGCAGTTCTCGGACTAGCGGGGTCCAAGAGACCCAGTACTTC. Its protein is CASSSRTSGVQETQYF.

This clone was observed a few times. V gene TRBV7-2 combines with J gene TRBJ2-7, with TRBD1 matching over 7 bases. The CDR3 spans 15 residues. V lost 2 bases and J lost 6; bases outside the gene matches: 10. CDR1 and CDR2 from the germline V gene are SGHTA and FQGNSA. As DNA, the CDR3 is TGTGCCAGCAGCTTAATGGCAGGGGGAATGGCCGAGCAGTACTTC. As protein: CASSLMAGGMAEQYF.

This clone was counted between two and nine times. The CDR3 reads CASSRQGGYGYTF. The CDR3 DNA sequence: TGTGCCAGCAGCCGACAGGGCGGCTATGGCTACACCTTC. V is TRBV21-1 and J is TRBJ1-2; the table's D gene call, TRBD1, was not cross checked with the DNA. TRBV21-1 is a documented pseudogene. The CDR3 covers 13 residues.

This clone was observed many times. The rearrangement links TRBV7-6 to TRBJ1-5, with D unclear. V was trimmed by 2 bases and J by 3 bases, leaving 11 bases between them. Per the germline V gene, CDR1 is SGHVS and CDR2 is FNYEAQ. This CDR3 is 15 amino acids long. The CDR3 nucleotides read TGTGCCAGCAGCTTAAAGGTGGCCTTCAATCAGCCCCAGCATTTT. This encodes CASSLKVAFNQPQHF.

This clone was picked up a small number of times. The rearrangement uses TRBV28 and TRBJ2-7, with D possibly being TRBD2 (7 bases). This CDR3 has 15 amino acids. Germline V gene lookup returns CDR1 MDHEN and CDR2 SYDVKM. The V end lost 4 bases, the J end lost 1 base, and 14 bases lay between the germline ends. CDR3: CASSSTGTMSYEQYF. The CDR3 DNA is TGTGCCAGCAGTTCCACAGGGACTATGTCCTACGAGCAGTACTTC.

This clone was observed a few times. The rearrangement links TRBV4-3 to TRBJ1-4; a weak D match, TRBD1 (6 bases). V was shortened by 0 bases and J by 8 bases, with 10 bases between the two germline ends. Germline CDR1 LGHNA, CDR2 YSLEER. CDR3 length: 14 amino acids. The CDR3 DNA reads TGCGCCAGCAGCCAAGAACAGGGATGGGAAAAACTGTTTTTT. Translated: CASSQEQGWEKLFF.

The chain links TRBV7-9 to TRBJ2-3; TRBD1 agrees at 10 bases. The junction had 4 bases not matched to a gene; V was cut back by 0 bases and J by 4 bases. This CDR3 contains 16 residues. Germline CDR1 and CDR2: SEHNR and FQNEAQ (reference sequence). CDR3 amino acids: CASSLAGGTGADTQYF. CDR3 nucleotide sequence: TGTGCCAGCAGCTTAGCGGGAGGGACAGGGGCAGATACGCAGTATTTT.

This clone came up a few times. V and J are TRBV2 and TRBJ1-2, with 10 bases identical to TRBD1. The CDR3 covers 15 residues. CDR1 and CDR2 (germline): SNHLY, FYNNEI. The ends lost 8 bases at V and 4 bases at J; junction bases unmatched: 10. The CDR3 coding sequence is TGTGCCAGCCCCCGTTCGACAGGGGGCGGCTATGGCTACACCTTC. Translated: CASPRSTGGGYGYTF.

V gene TRBV7-2 combines with J gene TRBJ2-3; no clear D gene. The V and J ends lost 3 bases and 4 bases respectively, with 5 bases between them. Germline CDR1 reads SGHTA; CDR2 reads FQGNSA. The CDR3 is made up of 12 amino acids. The chain's CDR3 is CASSFHADTQYF. The DNA for the CDR3 is TGTGCCAGCAGCTTCCATGCAGATACGCAGTATTTT. The full variable domain, with the rest looked up from reference TRBV7-2 and TRBJ2-3, is GAGVSQSPSNKVTEKGKDVELRCDPISGHTALYWYRQSLGQGLEFLIYFQGNSAPDKSGLPSDRFSAERTGGSVSTLTIQRTQQEDSAVYLCASSFHADTQYFGPGTRLTVL.

Judged by abundance, this clone is medium-sized. The gene calls are TRBV2 and TRBJ2-3; D is unresolved. From germline, CDR1 is SNHLY and CDR2 FYNNEI. V was clipped by 2 bases and J by 8 bases, with 11 bases between them. This CDR3 has 13 residues. The CDR3: CASSERAAGTQYF. The CDR3 nucleotides read TGTGCCAGCAGTGAAAGGGCAGCCGGTACGCAGTATTTT. Complete variable domain (other parts from reference TRBV2 and TRBJ2-3): EPEVTQTPSHQVTQMGQEVILRCVPISNHLYFYWYRQILGQKVEFLVSFYNNEISEKSEIFDDQFSVERPDGSNFTLKIRSTKLEDSAMYFCASSERAAGTQYFGPGTRLTVL.

At least ten counts were recorded for this clone. V gene TRBV10-2 combines with J gene TRBJ1-1, with D unclear. The CDR3 extends over 13 amino acids. V lost 6 bases and J lost 0, with 8 bases in between. Looked up from germline, CDR1 is WSHSY and CDR2 is SAAADI. The CDR3 DNA sequence: TGCGCCAGCAGAACAATCATGAACACTGAAGCTTTCTTT. Translating it yields CASRTIMNTEAFF.

V usage is TRBV30 and J usage is TRBJ2-7, with 13 bases identical to TRBD2. The junction had 18 bases not matched to a gene; V was cut back by 3 bases and J by 7 bases. Germline CDR1 and CDR2: GTSNPN and SVGIG (reference sequence). The CDR3 length is 18 residues. The CDR3 sequence is CAWSPRTSGGPGSREQYF. CDR3 nucleotide sequence: TGTGCCTGGAGCCCAAGGACTAGCGGGGGACCGGGATCTCGGGAGCAGTACTTC.